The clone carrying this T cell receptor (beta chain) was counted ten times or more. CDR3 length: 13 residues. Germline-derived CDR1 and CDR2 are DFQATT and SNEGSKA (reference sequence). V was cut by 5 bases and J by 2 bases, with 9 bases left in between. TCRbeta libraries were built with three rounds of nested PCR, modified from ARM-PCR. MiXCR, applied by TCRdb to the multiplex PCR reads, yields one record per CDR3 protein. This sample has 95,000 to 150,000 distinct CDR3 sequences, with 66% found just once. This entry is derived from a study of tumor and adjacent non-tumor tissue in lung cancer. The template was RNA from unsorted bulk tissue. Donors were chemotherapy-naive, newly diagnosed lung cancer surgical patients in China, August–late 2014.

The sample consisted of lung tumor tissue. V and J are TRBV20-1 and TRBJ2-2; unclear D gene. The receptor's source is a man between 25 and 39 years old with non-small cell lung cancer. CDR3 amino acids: CSASDLNTGELFF. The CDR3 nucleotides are TGCAGTGCTTCGGACCTTAACACCGGGGAGCTGTTTTTT.